These T cell receptor beta chains were read from a single sample in a study of blood T cells in healthy people across ages. Each CDR3 protein is one row after TCRdb ran MiXCR on the 5' RACE reads. Of about 760,000 distinct CDR3 sequences in the sample, roughly 25% were seen once. These data are also associated with another study on T cells of mothers and their children.

Sequencing used blood. The receptors were gathered from a boy younger than 18 in good health. The CDR3 runs from the conserved cysteine through the conserved F or W. Only some rows state a clone size, as once, few, many or a class for expanded clones.

TRBV11-2,-,TRBJ2-7,CASSLDAGYEQYF
TRBV4-3,-,TRBJ1-1,CASSQDIEAWNTEAFF
TRBV20-1,few,TRBJ2-7,CSARDTVHYEQYF
TRBV29-1,-,TRBJ2-3,CSDTTSASPDTQYF
TRBV12-3/TRBV12-4,few,TRBJ2-1,CASSSGLAGLNEQFF
TRBV9,-,TRBJ2-1,CASSPGLAGTEGQFF
TRBV29-1,few,TRBJ1-4,CSAGGTGGEKLFF
TRBV25-1,few,-,CASNWGSGSYSNEQFF
TRBV29-1,many,TRBJ2-2,CSVIPGKANTGELFF
TRBV3-1,-,TRBJ1-1,CASSQGVGENTEAFF
TRBV4-1,few,TRBJ2-7,CASSQESTTYEQYF
TRBV11-2,-,TRBJ2-2,CASSPIGGTGELFF
TRBV10-3,few,TRBJ1-2,CAISEFGGKTVYGYTF
TRBV3-1,-,TRBJ2-6,CASSPFPGSGANVLTF
TRBV9,few,TRBJ2-7,CASSQKGLAGWDEQYF
TRBV29-1,-,TRBJ2-2,CSVGPAQDTGELFF
TRBV7-9,-,TRBJ1-1,CASSTELGREIEAFF
TRBV7-3,many,TRBJ2-3,CASSLTGLSTDTQYF
TRBV5-5,-,TRBJ2-1,CASSFQGQPEYNEQFF
TRBV11-1,-,-,CASSFDMGEQYF
TRBV5-1,-,TRBJ1-2,CASSAEPDREVFGYTF
TRBV6-2/TRBV6-3,-,TRBJ2-3,CASSYSMDGDTQYF
TRBV5-5,-,TRBJ2-1,CASSLSNPGGSFF
TRBV24-1,few,TRBJ1-1,CATRGGQGEAFF
TRBV5-1,few,TRBJ1-4,CASSLGQGTEKLFF
TRBV4-2,few,TRBJ2-1,CASSQVDSYNEQFF
TRBV14,-,TRBJ1-4,CASSEWAGASEKLFF
TRBV2,few,TRBJ1-5,CASSVSGQVYQPQHF
TRBV20-1,-,TRBJ2-1,CSARDRARGSYNEQFF
TRBV5-6,many,TRBJ2-2,CASSLAPGELFF